This record looks at one T cell receptor beta chain sequence and its context. Assay: immunoSEQ multiplex PCR; the TCRdb copy retains only in-frame clones and omits some. The sample includes approximately 13,000 clones, about nine tenths seen only once; the top ten take about 6.6%. Time point noted: pre-treatment baseline. Samples come from before therapy and from week 3 after the first blockade cycle. This sample was taken from a study of blood T cell dynamics during melanoma immunotherapy. Germline assignment: CDR1 SNHLY and CDR2 FYNNEI. The CDR3 extends over 13 amino acids. V gave up 0 bases and J gave up 5 bases, with 7 bases separating them.

The input for sequencing was blood, taken from a patient treated with checkpoint blockade. J is TRBJ2-5 and V is TRBV2; D is uncertain. The TCR sequence derives from a human donor with melanoma. The DNA for the CDR3 is TGTGCCAGCAGTGAAGCCGGTTTGGAGACCCAGTACTTC. It encodes CASSEAGLETQYF.